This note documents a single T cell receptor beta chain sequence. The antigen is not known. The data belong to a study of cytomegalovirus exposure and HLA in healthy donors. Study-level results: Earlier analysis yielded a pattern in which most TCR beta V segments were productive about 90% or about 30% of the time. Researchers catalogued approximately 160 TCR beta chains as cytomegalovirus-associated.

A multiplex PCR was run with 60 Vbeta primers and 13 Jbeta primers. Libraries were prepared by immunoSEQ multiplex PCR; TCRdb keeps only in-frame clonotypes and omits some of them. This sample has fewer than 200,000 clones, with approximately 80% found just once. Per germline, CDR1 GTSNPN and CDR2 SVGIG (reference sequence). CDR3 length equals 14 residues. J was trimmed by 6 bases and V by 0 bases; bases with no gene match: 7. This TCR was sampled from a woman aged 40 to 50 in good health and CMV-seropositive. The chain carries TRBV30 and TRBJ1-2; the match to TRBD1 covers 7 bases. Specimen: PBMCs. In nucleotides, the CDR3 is TGTGCCTGGAGTGTAACGCAGGGGGTGCATGGCTACACCTTC. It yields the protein CAWSVTQGVHGYTF.